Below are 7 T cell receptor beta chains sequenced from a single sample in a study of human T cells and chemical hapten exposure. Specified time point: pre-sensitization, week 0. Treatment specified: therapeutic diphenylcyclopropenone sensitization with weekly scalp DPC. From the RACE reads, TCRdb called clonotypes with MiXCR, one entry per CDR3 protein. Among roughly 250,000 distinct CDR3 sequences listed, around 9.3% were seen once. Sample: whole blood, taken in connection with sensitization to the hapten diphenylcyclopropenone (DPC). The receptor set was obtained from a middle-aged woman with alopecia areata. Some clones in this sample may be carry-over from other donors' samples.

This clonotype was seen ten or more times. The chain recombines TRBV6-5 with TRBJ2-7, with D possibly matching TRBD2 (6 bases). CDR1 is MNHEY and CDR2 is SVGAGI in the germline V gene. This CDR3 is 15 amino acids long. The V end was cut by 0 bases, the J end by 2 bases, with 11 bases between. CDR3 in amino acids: CASSYSISGPYEQYF. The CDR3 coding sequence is TGTGCCAGCAGTTACTCGATAAGCGGGCCCTACGAGCAGTACTTC.

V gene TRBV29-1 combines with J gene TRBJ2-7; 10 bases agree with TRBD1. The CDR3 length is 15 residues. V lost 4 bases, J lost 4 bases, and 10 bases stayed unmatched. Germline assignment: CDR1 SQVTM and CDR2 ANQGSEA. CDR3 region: CSVVVRGTGVYEQYF. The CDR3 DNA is TGCAGCGTTGTAGTTCGAGGGACAGGGGTGTACGAGCAGTACTTC.

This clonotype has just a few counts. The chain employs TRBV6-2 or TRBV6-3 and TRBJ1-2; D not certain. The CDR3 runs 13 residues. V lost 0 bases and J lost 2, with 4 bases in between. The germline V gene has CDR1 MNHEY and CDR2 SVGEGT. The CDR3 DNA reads TGTGCCAGCAGTTACTCGTACAACTATGGCTACACCTTC. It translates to CASSYSYNYGYTF.

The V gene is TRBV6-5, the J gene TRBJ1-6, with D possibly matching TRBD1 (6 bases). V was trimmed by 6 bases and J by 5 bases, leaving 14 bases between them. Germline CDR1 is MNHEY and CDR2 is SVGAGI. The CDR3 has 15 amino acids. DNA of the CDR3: TGTGCCAGCAGCAGAACACAGGGCCATAATTCACCCCTCCACTTT. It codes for CASSRTQGHNSPLHF.

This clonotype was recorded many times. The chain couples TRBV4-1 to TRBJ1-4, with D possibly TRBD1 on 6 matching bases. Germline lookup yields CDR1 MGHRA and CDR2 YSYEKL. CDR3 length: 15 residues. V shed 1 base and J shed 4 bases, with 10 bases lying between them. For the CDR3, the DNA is TGCGCCAGCAGCCAAGTTGACAGGAGTAATGAAAAACTGTTTTTT. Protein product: CASSQVDRSNEKLFF.

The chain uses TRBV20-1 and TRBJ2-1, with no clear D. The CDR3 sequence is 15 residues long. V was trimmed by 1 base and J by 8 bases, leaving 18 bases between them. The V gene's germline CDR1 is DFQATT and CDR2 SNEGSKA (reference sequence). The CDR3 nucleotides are TGCAGTGCTAGAGGCGGTCTCACCGTGTCCGATGAGCAGTTCTTC. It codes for CSARGGLTVSDEQFF.

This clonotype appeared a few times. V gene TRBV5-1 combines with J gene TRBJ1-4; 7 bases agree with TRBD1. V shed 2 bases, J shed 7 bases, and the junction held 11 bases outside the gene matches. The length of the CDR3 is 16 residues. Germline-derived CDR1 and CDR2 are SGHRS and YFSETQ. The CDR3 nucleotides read TGCGCCAGCAGCTTTCATACAGGGGCCTCGAGTGAAAAACTGTTTTTT. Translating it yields CASSFHTGASSEKLFF. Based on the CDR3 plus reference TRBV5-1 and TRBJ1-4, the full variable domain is KAGVTQTPRYLIKTRGQQVTLSCSPISGHRSVSWYQQTPGQGLQFLFEYFSETQRNKGNFPGRFSGRQFSNSRSEMNVSTLELGDSALYLCASSFHTGASSEKLFFGSGTQLSVL.